These T cell receptor beta chains were read from a single sample in a study of T cells of healthy individuals. One entry per CDR3 protein, called by TCRdb with MiXCR from the 5' RACE reads. In the table there are 45,000 to 60,000 distinct CDR3 sequences, approximately 15% of which are singletons. The receptors stem from a human donor in good health. Each CDR3 is given with its conserved first and last residue. A D gene is named only where the DNA matches it firmly. Clone size is shown for a subset of rows, as once, few, many or a class of expanded clone.

v_call	cdr3_length	j_call	d_call	clone_size	cdr3_aa	cdr3_nt
TRBV25-1	15	TRBJ1-3	NA	many	CASSGNRDSGNTIYF	TGTGCCAGCAGTGGAAACAGGGATTCTGGAAACACCATATATTTT
TRBV5-4	15	TRBJ1-1	NA	NA	CASSGGLSMNTEAFF	TGTGCCAGCAGCGGCGGCCTTTCCATGAACACTGAAGCTTTCTTT
TRBV5-8	16	TRBJ2-5	NA	few	CASSLRRDSIQETQYF	TGTGCCAGCAGCTTAAGGCGGGACAGTATCCAAGAGACCCAGTACTTC
TRBV29-1	14	TRBJ2-3	NA	medium-sized	CTPDPVRDADTQYF	TGCACCCCGGACCCGGTGCGTGACGCAGATACGCAGTATTTT
TRBV15	15	TRBJ1-5	NA	NA	CATSRDPWSNQPQHF	TGTGCCACCAGCAGAGACCCTTGGAGCAATCAGCCCCAGCATTTT
TRBV4-3	15	TRBJ1-1	TRBD1	many	CASSRTGQLNTEAFF	TGCGCCAGCAGCCGGACGGGACAGCTGAACACTGAAGCTTTCTTT
TRBV7-2	15	TRBJ2-3	TRBD1	many	CASSPGTGRTDTQYF	TGTGCCAGCAGCCCCGGGACAGGGCGCACAGATACGCAGTATTTT
TRBV7-9	21	TRBJ2-5	TRBD2	NA	CASSPGRHAGTSGRVGETQYF	TGTGCCAGCAGCCCCGGGCGCCACGCCGGGACTAGCGGGAGGGTTGGAGAGACCCAGTACTTC
TRBV28	15	TRBJ1-1	NA	few	CASSLFTALNTEAFF	TGTGCCAGCAGTTTATTTACAGCCTTGAACACTGAAGCTTTCTTT
TRBV7-6	15	TRBJ2-3	NA	NA	CASTAGGADADTQYF	TGTGCCAGCACCGCCGGGGGCGCAGATGCAGATACGCAGTATTTT
TRBV6-4	13	TRBJ2-1	NA	few	CASSAGGGNEQFF	TGTGCCAGCAGCGCCGGGGGTGGGAATGAGCAGTTCTTC
TRBV4-3	17	TRBJ2-1	TRBD1	many	CASSQDLASGGYNEQFF	TGCGCCAGCAGCCAAGATCTTGCCTCAGGGGGTTACAATGAGCAGTTCTTC
TRBV5-1	16	TRBJ2-1	TRBD2	many	CASSLGGGGSYNEQFF	TGCGCCAGCAGCTTGGGCGGGGGGGGCTCCTACAATGAGCAGTTCTTC
TRBV5-1	16	TRBJ1-3	NA	many	CASSLAGGVSGNTIYF	TGCGCCAGCAGCTTGGCCGGGGGGGTTTCTGGAAACACCATATATTTT
TRBV6-2/TRBV6-3	15	TRBJ2-1	NA	NA	CASSLSGRDHNEQFF	TGTGCCAGCAGTTTATCGGGGCGGGACCACAATGAGCAGTTCTTC
TRBV6-2/TRBV6-3	16	TRBJ2-7	TRBD2	few	CASTPRTSGFSYEQYF	TGTGCCAGCACCCCTCGGACTAGCGGTTTCTCCTACGAGCAGTACTTC
TRBV6-5	14	TRBJ2-7	NA	NA	CASSYSKGRIEQYF	TGTGCCAGCAGTTACTCGAAAGGGAGGATTGAGCAGTACTTC
TRBV24-1	14	TRBJ2-1	NA	many	CATSDPGSYNEQFF	TGTGCCACCAGTGATCCAGGCTCCTACAATGAGCAGTTCTTC
TRBV7-2	13	TRBJ1-1	NA	few	CASSATGGTEAFF	TGTGCCAGCAGCGCCACAGGTGGCACTGAAGCTTTCTTT
TRBV6-6	17	TRBJ1-5	NA	many	CASSYPPLRGGQWPQHF	TGTGCCAGCAGTTACCCACCTTTACGCGGCGGCCAATGGCCCCAGCATTTT
TRBV5-6	11	TRBJ2-5	NA	many	CASSSQETQYF	TGTGCCAGCAGCTCGCAAGAGACCCAGTACTTC
TRBV20-1	16	TRBJ2-7	TRBD2	many	CSARPEHRREVNEQYF	TGCAGTGCTAGACCTGAGCACCGGCGGGAGGTCAACGAGCAGTACTTC
TRBV29-1	15	TRBJ2-3	TRBD1	NA	CSAGGGQGAPDTQYF	TGCAGCGCCGGGGGAGGACAGGGGGCCCCAGATACGCAGTATTTT
TRBV6-4	15	TRBJ2-6	NA	NA	CASSPSGSGANVLTF	TGTGCCAGCAGTCCCTCGGGATCTGGGGCCAACGTCCTGACTTTC